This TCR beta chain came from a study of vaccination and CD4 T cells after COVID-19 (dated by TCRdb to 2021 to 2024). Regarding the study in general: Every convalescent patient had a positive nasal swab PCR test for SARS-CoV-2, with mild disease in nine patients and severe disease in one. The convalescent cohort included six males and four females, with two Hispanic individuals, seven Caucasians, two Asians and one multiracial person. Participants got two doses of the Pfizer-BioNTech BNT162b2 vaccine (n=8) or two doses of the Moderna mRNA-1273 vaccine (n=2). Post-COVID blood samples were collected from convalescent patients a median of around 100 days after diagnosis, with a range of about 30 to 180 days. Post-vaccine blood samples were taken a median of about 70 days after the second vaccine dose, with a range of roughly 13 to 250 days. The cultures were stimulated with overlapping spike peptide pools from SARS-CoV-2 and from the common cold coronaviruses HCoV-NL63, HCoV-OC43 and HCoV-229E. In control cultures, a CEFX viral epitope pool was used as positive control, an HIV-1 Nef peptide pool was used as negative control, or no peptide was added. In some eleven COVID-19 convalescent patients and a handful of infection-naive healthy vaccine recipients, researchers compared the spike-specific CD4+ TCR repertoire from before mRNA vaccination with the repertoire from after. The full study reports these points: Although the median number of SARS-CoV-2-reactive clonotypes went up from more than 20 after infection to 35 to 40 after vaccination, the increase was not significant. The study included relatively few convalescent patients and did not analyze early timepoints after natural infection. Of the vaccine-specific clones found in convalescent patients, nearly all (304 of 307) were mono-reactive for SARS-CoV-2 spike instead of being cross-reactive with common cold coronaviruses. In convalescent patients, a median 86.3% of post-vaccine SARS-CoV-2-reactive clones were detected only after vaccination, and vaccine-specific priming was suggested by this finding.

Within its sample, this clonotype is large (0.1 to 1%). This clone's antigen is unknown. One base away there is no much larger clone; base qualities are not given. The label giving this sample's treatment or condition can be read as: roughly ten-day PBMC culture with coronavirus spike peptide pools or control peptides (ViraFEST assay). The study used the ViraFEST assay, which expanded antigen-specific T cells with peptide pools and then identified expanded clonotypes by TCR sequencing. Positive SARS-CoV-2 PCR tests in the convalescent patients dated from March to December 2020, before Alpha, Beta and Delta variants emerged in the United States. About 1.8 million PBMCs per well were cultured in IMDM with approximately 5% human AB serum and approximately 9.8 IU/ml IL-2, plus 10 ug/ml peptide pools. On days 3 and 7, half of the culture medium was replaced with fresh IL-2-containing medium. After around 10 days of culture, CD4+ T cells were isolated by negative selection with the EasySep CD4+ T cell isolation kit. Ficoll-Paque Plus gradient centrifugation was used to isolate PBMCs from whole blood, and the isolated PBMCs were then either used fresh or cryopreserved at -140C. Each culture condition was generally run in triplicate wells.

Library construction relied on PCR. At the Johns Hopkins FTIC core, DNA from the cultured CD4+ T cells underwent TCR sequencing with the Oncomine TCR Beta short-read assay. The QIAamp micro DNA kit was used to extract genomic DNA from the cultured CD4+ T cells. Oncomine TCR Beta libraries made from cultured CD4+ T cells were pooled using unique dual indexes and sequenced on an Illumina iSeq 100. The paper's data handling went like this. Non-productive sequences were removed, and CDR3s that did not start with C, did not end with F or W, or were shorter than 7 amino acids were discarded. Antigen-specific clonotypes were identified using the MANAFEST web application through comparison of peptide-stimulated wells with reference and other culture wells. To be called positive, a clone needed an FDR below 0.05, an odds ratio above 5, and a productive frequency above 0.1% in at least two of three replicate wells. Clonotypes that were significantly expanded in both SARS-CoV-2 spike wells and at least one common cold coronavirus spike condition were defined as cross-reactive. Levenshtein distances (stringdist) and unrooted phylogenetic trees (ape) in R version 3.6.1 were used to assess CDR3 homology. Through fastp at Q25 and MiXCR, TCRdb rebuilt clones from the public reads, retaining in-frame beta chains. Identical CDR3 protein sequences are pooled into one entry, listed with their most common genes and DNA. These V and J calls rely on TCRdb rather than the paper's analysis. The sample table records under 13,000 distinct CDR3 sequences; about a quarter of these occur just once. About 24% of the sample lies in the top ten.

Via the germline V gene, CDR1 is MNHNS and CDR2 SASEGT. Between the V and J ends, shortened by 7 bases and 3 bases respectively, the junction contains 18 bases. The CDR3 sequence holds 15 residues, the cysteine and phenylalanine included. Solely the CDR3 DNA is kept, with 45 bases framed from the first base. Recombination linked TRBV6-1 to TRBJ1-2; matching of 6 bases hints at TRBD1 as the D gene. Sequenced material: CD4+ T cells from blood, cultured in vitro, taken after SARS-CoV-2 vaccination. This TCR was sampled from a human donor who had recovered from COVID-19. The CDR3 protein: CASTSGTMNDYGYTF. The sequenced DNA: TGTGCCAGCACTTCCGGGACAATGAATGACTATGGCTACACCTTC.